This T cell receptor (beta chain) derives from a study of CD8+ T cells in alopecia areata. Across the study: Those patients who were treated received oral tofacitinib, which was given at 5 to 10 mg twice daily for moderate-to-severe alopecia areata. Patients took tofacitinib for 6 to 18 months, followed by 6 drug-free months.

The study team obtained lesional scalp punch biopsies and peripheral blood from alopecia areata patients. General study results and limits: Sequences from scalp samples also cover resident alphabeta T cells of normal skin. Patients showed less clear TCR sequence sharing than mice, possibly partly because of HLA diversity.

As to this clone: The antigen is not known.

The V end was cut by 5 bases, the J end by 0 bases, with 8 bases between. Germline-derived CDR1 and CDR2 are SGHTA and FQGNSA. The CDR3 totals 15 residues. Extracted from the samples, RNA was reverse transcribed into cDNA to serve as the sequencing template. Clones were read by immunoSEQ multiplex PCR, and TCRdb kept only the in-frame ones, dropping some. The top ten hold roughly a tenth of the sample, which has about 14,000 clones, under 60% seen once. V usage is TRBV7-2 and J usage is TRBJ2-6; no firm D call. The origin of this receptor is a human donor with alopecia areata. The sample consisted of skin, taken at week 0. CDR3 amino acids: CASSLQSSGANVLTF. CDR3 DNA sequence: TGTGCCAGCAGCCTTCAAAGCTCTGGGGCCAACGTCCTGACTTTC.